This T cell receptor beta chain was captured in a study of blood T cell repertoires in COVID-19. The overall study: The analysed material was cDNA or gDNA that came from T cells, B-cell-depleted T cells, or PBMCs.

Per the original methods: Estimated nucleated cell counts came from reference gene primer amplification. Using immunoSEQ multiplex PCR, the repertoire was profiled, and TCRdb retains in-frame clones only, with some absent. The D gene and trimming were derived from the DNA, and the V and J assignments and clone size from that table. Of about 73,000 clones in the sample, about 80% are singletons; the top ten hold approximately 27%. V lost 3 bases, J lost 3 bases, and 9 bases lay in between. Germline V gene sequence: CDR1 MDHEN, CDR2 SYDVKM. The CDR3 extends over 14 amino acids. Sequencing was performed on peripheral blood. The rearrangement joins TRBV28 to TRBJ1-5; no firm D call. The TCR originated in a human donor in a cohort sampled during active COVID-19. The CDR3 sequence is CASSFEAPNQPQHF. The CDR3, as DNA: TGTGCCAGCAGTTTCGAGGCACCCAATCAGCCCCAGCATTTT.